This T cell receptor (beta chain) was recorded in a study of PD-1 blockade in classical Hodgkin lymphoma. In regard to this clone: Its specificity is not known.

The germline V gene has CDR1 MDHEN and CDR2 SYDVKM. Deletions cut 2 bases from V and 5 bases from J, with 9 bases between. The CDR3 sequence is 13 residues long. Libraries were prepared by immunoSEQ multiplex PCR; TCRdb keeps only in-frame clonotypes and omits some of them. The sample records about 24,000 clones, around three quarters being singletons. Study-wide results and caveats: Patients who responded completely had about the same baseline diversity as newly diagnosed patients.

Time point meaning: cycle 4 day 1 (C4D1), after about 6 weeks of nivolumab. There was relapse after autologous stem cell transplantation in every patient, and there was variation in brentuximab vedotin exposure. Complete response, partial response or progressive disease was each patient's best response. The rearrangement uses TRBV28 and TRBJ1-2; a possible D gene is TRBD1 (6 bases). Source: peripheral blood mononuclear cells (PBMCs), taken before the fourth cycle of nivolumab. The receptor was derived from a human donor with classical Hodgkin lymphoma. CDR3 in amino acids: CASSLPRGYGYTF. For the CDR3, the DNA is TGTGCCAGCAGTTTACCCAGGGGATATGGCTACACCTTC.